This T cell receptor beta chain was sequenced in a study of glioma-infiltrating T cells after dendritic cell vaccination. Study at large: Between about 2002 and 2012, patients got autologous tumor lysate-pulsed dendritic cell vaccines.

A word on this clone: Antigen: not known.

The CDR3 has 15 amino acids. The ends lost 3 bases at V and 3 bases at J; junction bases unmatched: 6. From germline, CDR1 is SGHDT and CDR2 YYEEEE. General study findings and limits: Complete blood and tumor specimen sets were limited to few patients.

Only patients with spare fresh-frozen tumor and over two years of follow-up were included. None of the glioblastoma patients had an isocitrate dehydrogenase mutation. TCRdb's copy holds only in-frame clones and misses some; the assay was immunoSEQ multiplex PCR. The sample records roughly 90,000 clones, over 75% being singletons. The chain uses TRBV5-6 and TRBJ2-1; 7 nucleotides agree with TRBD2. The sequence came from a human donor with glioblastoma. Source: blood, taken before dendritic cell vaccination. Here the CDR3 DNA reads TGTGCCAGCAGCTCCCGGGACTATAACTACAATGAGCAGTTCTTC. This translates into CASSSRDYNYNEQFF.